The clone carrying this T cell receptor beta chain was picked up a small number of times. Its antigen is currently unknown. About 10 ml of fresh peripheral blood supplied the PBMCs. These data come from a study of T cells in Graves' hyperthyroidism and ophthalmopathy. General study findings and limits: Researchers found most expanded thyroid clonotypes above 0.001 in blood as well.

What was amplified from RNA transcripts were TCR beta CDR3 regions. TCR CDR3 underwent first-round RT-PCR with the HTBI primer set. TCRdb fed the multiplex PCR reads into MiXCR, producing one record per CDR3 protein. Of a few hundred thousand distinct CDR3 sequences in the sample, 14% were seen once. Per germline, CDR1 MNHEY and CDR2 SMNVEV (reference sequence). The CDR3 length is 15 residues. V lost 5 bases and J lost 5, with 18 bases in between. This clonotype was sampled from a woman under 30 with Graves' hyperthyroidism. The V call is TRBV27, the J call TRBJ1-2; D uncertain. Material for sequencing was blood. The CDR3, as DNA: TGTGCCAGCAGTCCCCTGGCCCTGATTTGGTATGGCTACACCTTC. Translation gives CASSPLALIWYGYTF.